The clone carrying this T cell receptor (beta chain) was seen a few times. This sample is part of a study of CD8 T cells in ankylosing spondylitis. This CDR3 is built from 14 residues. Trimming removed 5 bases from V and 5 bases from J; junction bases left unmatched: 5. Per the germline V gene, CDR1 is WSHSY and CDR2 is SAAADI. A single record per CDR3 protein comes from TCRdb applying MiXCR to the 5' RACE reads. Of about 160,000 distinct CDR3 sequences in the sample, 9.8% are singletons; the top ten hold approximately 16%. This receptor was identified in a female donor with ankylosing spondylitis or in good health (not recorded which). The chain joins TRBV10-2 to TRBJ2-7; 11 positions match TRBD2. Sequencing was carried out using blood, either unsorted or a sorted T cell fraction (not recorded which). The CDR3 region is CASSPSGRRNEQYF. CDR3 nucleotides: TGCGCCAGCAGTCCTAGCGGGAGGAGGAACGAGCAGTACTTC.